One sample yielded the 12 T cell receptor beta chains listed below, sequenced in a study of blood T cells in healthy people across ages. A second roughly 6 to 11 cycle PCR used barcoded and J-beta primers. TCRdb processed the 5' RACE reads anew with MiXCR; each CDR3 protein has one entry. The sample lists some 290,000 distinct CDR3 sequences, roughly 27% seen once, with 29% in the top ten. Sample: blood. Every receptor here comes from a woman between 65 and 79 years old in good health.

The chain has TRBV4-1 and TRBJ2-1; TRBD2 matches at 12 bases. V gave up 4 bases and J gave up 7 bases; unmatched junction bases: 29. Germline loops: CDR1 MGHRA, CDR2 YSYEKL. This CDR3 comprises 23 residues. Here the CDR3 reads CASSPGPALVPGATSGRYNEQFF. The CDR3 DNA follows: TGCGCCAGCAGCCCAGGTCCCGCGCTTGTTCCCGGGGCTACTAGCGGGAGGTATAATGAGCAGTTCTTC.

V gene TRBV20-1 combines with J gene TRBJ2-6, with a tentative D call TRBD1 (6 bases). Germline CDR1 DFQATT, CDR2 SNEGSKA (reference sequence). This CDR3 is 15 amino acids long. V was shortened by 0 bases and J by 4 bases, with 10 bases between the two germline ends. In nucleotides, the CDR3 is TGCAGTGCTAGAGATGTGAGGGGGGGGGCCAACGTCCTGACTTTC. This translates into CSARDVRGGANVLTF.

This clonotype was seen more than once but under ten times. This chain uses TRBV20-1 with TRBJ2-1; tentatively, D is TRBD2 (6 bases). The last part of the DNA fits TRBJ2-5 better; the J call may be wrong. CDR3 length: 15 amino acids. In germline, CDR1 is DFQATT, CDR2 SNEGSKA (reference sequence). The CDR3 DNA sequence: TGCAGTGCTAGAGATCCCCTGGGGGGTGGGGAGACCCAGTACTTC. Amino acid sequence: CSARDPLGGGETQYF.

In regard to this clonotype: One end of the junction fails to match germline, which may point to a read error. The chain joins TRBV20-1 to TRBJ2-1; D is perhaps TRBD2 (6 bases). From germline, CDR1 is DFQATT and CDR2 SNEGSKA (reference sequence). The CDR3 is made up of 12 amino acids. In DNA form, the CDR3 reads TGCCGTGCCGAAGCGGGCGAGAATGAGCAGTTCTTC. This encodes CRAEAGENEQFF.

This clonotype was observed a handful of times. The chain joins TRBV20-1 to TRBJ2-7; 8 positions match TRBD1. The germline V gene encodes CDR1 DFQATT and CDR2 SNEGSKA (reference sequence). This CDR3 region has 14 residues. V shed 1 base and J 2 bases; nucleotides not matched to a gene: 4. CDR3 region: CSARGGTGPYEQYF. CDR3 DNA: TGCAGTGCTAGAGGGGGGACAGGACCCTACGAGCAGTACTTC.

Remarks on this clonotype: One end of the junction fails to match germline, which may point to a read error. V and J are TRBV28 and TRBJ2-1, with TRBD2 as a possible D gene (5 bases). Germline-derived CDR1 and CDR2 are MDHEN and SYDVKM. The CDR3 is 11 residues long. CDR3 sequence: CASLAPSFLLF. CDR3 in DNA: TGTGCCAGTCTAGCTCCTTCATTCTTGCTCTTC.

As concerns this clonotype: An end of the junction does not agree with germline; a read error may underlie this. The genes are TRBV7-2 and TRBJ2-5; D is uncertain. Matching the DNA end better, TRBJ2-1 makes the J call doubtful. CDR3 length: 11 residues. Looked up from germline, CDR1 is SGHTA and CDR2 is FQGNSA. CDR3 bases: TGTGCCGGCAGCCTCTACAATGAGCAGTTCTTC. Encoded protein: CAGSLYNEQFF.

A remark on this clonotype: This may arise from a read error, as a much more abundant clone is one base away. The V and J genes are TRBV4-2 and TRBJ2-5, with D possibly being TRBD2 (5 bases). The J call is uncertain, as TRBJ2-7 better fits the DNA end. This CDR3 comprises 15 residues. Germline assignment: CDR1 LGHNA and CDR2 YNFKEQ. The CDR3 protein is CTSSQEIAPESEQYF. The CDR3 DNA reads TGTACCAGCAGCCAAGAAATAGCGCCGGAGTCCGAGCAGTACTTC.

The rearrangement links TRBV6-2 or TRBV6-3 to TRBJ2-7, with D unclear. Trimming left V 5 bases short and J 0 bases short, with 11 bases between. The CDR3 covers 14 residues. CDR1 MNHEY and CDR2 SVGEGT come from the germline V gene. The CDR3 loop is CASSHPGNSYEQYF. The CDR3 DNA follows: TGTGCCAGCAGTCACCCTGGCAACTCCTACGAGCAGTACTTC.

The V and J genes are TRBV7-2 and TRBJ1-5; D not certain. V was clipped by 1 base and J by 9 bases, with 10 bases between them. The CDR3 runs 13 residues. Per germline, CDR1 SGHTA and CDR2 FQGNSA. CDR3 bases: TGTGCCAGCAGCTTAGGGGCTTTTGGGCCCCAGCATTTT. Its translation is CASSLGAFGPQHF.

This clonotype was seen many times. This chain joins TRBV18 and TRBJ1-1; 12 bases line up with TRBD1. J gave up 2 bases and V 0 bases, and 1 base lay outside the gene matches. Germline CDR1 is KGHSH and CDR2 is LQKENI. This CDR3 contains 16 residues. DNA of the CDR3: TGTGCCAGCTCACCACCGGGGACAGGGGGCAACACTGAAGCTTTCTTT. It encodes CASSPPGTGGNTEAFF.

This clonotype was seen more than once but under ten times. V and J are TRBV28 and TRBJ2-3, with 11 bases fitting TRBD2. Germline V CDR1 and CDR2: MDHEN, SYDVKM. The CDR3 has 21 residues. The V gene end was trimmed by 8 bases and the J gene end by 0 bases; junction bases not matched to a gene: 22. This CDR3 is CASLPNIGLAGVGPSTDTQYF. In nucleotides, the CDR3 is TGTGCCAGCCTTCCTAATATCGGACTAGCGGGCGTGGGTCCTAGCACAGATACGCAGTATTTT.